This T cell receptor beta chain is from a study of cytomegalovirus exposure and HLA in healthy donors. Notes on the study in general: In all likelihood, a cluster of highly shared sequence variants was a sequencing artifact. Being indistinguishable, some V segments were excluded, TRBV6-2 and TRBV6-3 among them. A later analysis appeared to link common viral pathogens to several of the most significant clusters.

Germline V CDR1 and CDR2: SGHRS, YFSETQ. With V trimmed by 4 bases and J by 2 bases, 11 bases remained unmatched. The CDR3 has 16 amino acids. Use of 60 Vbeta and 13 Jbeta primers characterized the PCR. Data came from immunoSEQ multiplex PCR; TCRdb stores just in-frame clones and leaves some out. This sample's table reports 150,000 or so clones. Notes on this clone: Its antigen is not identified.

The sample comprised PBMCs. The chain couples TRBV5-1 to TRBJ2-7; 8 bases agree with TRBD1. This TCR derives from a woman aged 45-60 years in good health and CMV-seronegative. In nucleotides, the CDR3 is TGCGCCAGCAGCCCACTAACAGGGGGGATTGCCTACGAGCAGTACTTC. It codes for CASSPLTGGIAYEQYF.